A selection of T cell receptor beta chains follows, all from one sample in a study of T cells in localized non-small cell lung cancer. Repertoires were generated with immunoSEQ multiplex PCR, while TCRdb's copy carries only in-frame clones and drops some. The sample has around 29,000 clones, about nine tenths seen once. Sample: peripheral blood, taken before any cancer treatment. The receptors shown here come from a woman aged 35-70 years with stage I lung adenocarcinoma. CDR3s leave out the opening cysteine and the closing phenylalanine or tryptophan. D genes are given only for firm matches.

d_call: TRBD2
j_call: TRBJ2-7
v_call: TRBV15
cdr3_aa: ATSRDHASGVEQY

d_call: NA
j_call: TRBJ1-4
v_call: TRBV11-2
cdr3_aa: ASSPPSYPYNEKLF

d_call: NA
j_call: TRBJ1-1
v_call: TRBV11-1
cdr3_aa: ASSPLGGFATEAF

d_call: NA
j_call: TRBJ1-4
v_call: TRBV4-1
cdr3_aa: ASSQGNVAEKLF

d_call: NA
j_call: TRBJ2-7
v_call: TRBV4-2
cdr3_aa: ASSQGPGSSYEQY

d_call: NA
j_call: TRBJ1-3
v_call: TRBV7-9
cdr3_aa: ASAASGLGRGNTIY

d_call: TRBD1
j_call: TRBJ2-7
v_call: TRBV2
cdr3_aa: ASNGRDRAAYEQY

d_call: TRBD2
j_call: TRBJ2-1
v_call: TRBV5-4
cdr3_aa: ASSPMTSGTLNEQF

d_call: TRBD1
j_call: TRBJ1-4
v_call: TRBV29-1
cdr3_aa: SAFSTGEEKLF

d_call: NA
j_call: TRBJ1-1
v_call: TRBV6-1
cdr3_aa: ATLTTGWTEAF

d_call: NA
j_call: TRBJ1-1
v_call: TRBV7-2
cdr3_aa: ASSLGGRAPGAF

d_call: NA
j_call: TRBJ1-1
v_call: TRBV29-1
cdr3_aa: SVALVGAF

d_call: TRBD1
j_call: TRBJ2-3
v_call: TRBV7-2
cdr3_aa: ASSLRQGYGGTQY

d_call: NA
j_call: TRBJ1-4
v_call: TRBV28
cdr3_aa: ASRRQVSNEKLF

d_call: NA
j_call: TRBJ1-2
v_call: TRBV28
cdr3_aa: ASSLWNVGERNGYT

d_call: TRBD2
j_call: TRBJ2-5
v_call: TRBV5-1
cdr3_aa: ASSLVFAAGEVQETQY

d_call: TRBD1
j_call: TRBJ1-5
v_call: TRBV28
cdr3_aa: ASSSPGQGHQPQH

d_call: NA
j_call: TRBJ1-2
v_call: TRBV6-5
cdr3_aa: ASTKGGYGYT

d_call: NA
j_call: TRBJ2-1
v_call: TRBV4-1
cdr3_aa: ASSHPLAAYYNEQF

d_call: NA
j_call: TRBJ1-2
v_call: TRBV6-4
cdr3_aa: ASSDKGLSPVNYGYT

d_call: NA
j_call: TRBJ1-2
v_call: TRBV28
cdr3_aa: ASRLPGTNYGYT

d_call: NA
j_call: TRBJ2-7
v_call: TRBV5-1
cdr3_aa: ASSGGRNVNYEQY

d_call: NA
j_call: TRBJ2-7
v_call: TRBV29-1
cdr3_aa: SAWAPSGAQAYEQY

d_call: TRBD2
j_call: TRBJ2-4
v_call: TRBV6-5
cdr3_aa: ASSPGSGGGSIQY